One sample yielded the 15 T cell receptor beta chains listed below, sequenced in a study of T-cell memory formation after mild COVID-19. TCRdb re-called the 5' RACE reads with MiXCR, one entry per CDR3 protein. The repertoire holds around 530,000 distinct CDR3 sequences, with less than 25% as singletons. The source material was PBMCs or a T cell subset sorted from them (not recorded which). The origin of the receptors is an adult woman who had mild COVID-19 (a few samples of this study predate the infection). Cell type and time point are not known.

This clonotype was observed a handful of times. The rearrangement links TRBV7-8 to TRBJ2-1; possibly TRBD2 for D (5 bases). V gave up 1 base and J gave up 9 bases, with 13 bases separating them. CDR1 and CDR2 (germline): SGHVS, FQNEAQ. The CDR3 consists of 14 residues. CDR3 DNA sequence: TGTGCCAGCAGCTTAGTGGTGCTAGCCGGTGAGCAGTTCTTC. It codes for CASSLVVLAGEQFF.

This clonotype was seen at least ten times. The rearrangement joins TRBV25-1 to TRBJ2-5; 12 bases are a match to TRBD1. J gave up 0 bases and V 4 bases, and 3 bases lay outside the gene matches. The CDR3 is 16 amino acids. Germline V gives CDR1 MGHDK, CDR2 SYGVNS. The CDR3 protein is CASSGGTGGYQETQYF. The CDR3, as DNA: TGTGCCAGCAGTGGGGGGACAGGGGGCTACCAAGAGACCCAGTACTTC.

The V gene is TRBV9, the J gene TRBJ2-1, with 10 bases identical to TRBD2. The CDR3 has 14 amino acids. The ends lost 10 bases at V and 9 bases at J; junction bases unmatched: 13. Germline CDR1 is SGDLS and CDR2 is YYNGEE. CDR3 DNA sequence: TGTGCCGGAGGAGTGACTAGCGGGTTTAGTGAGCAGTTCTTC. Amino acids: CAGGVTSGFSEQFF.

This clonotype was found a few times. The chain uses TRBV5-6 and TRBJ1-1, with D possibly being TRBD1 (6 bases). CDR1 SGHDT and CDR2 YYEEEE come from the germline V gene. V was pared by 4 bases and J by 0 bases, with 13 bases between. This CDR3 has 15 amino acids. CDR3: CASSGTGTMNTEAFF. The CDR3 DNA sequence: TGTGCCAGCAGCGGTACCGGGACAATGAACACTGAAGCTTTCTTT.

J is TRBJ2-3 and V is TRBV7-8; D unresolved. Trimming removed 1 base at V and 4 bases at J, with 12 bases between. The germline V gene encodes CDR1 SGHVS and CDR2 FQNEAQ. This CDR3 has 15 amino acids. CDR3 sequence reads: CASSLGRSGADTQYF. The CDR3, as DNA: TGTGCCAGCAGCTTAGGAAGATCGGGCGCAGATACGCAGTATTTT.

V gene TRBV29-1 combines with J gene TRBJ2-5, with D unclear. Germline V CDR1 and CDR2: SQVTM, ANQGSEA. V shed 0 bases and J shed 2 bases, with 10 bases lying between them. The CDR3 is made up of 14 amino acids. CDR3 nucleotides: TGCAGCGTTGAAGATAGAGGCAGTCAAGAGACCCAGTACTTC. This gives the protein CSVEDRGSQETQYF.

The chain links TRBV5-6 to TRBJ1-1; 7 nucleotides agree with TRBD1. CDR3 length: 15 amino acids. Germline CDR1 is SGHDT and CDR2 is YYEEEE. The junction had 6 bases not matched to a gene; V was cut back by 4 bases and J by 0 bases. The CDR3 DNA sequence: TGTGCCAGCAGCCCGGGACAGCACATGAACACTGAAGCTTTCTTT. This sequence encodes CASSPGQHMNTEAFF.

This chain links TRBV15 with TRBJ2-7, with D tentatively TRBD2 (5 bases). CDR1 is LNHNV and CDR2 is YYDKDF in the germline V gene (reference sequence). Deletions cut 0 bases from V and 7 bases from J, with 16 bases between. This CDR3 region has 15 residues. The CDR3 spells CATSRDRAAAWEQYF. The CDR3 DNA reads TGTGCCACCAGCAGAGATAGGGCAGCGGCCTGGGAGCAGTACTTC.

This chain joins TRBV27 and TRBJ2-3; possible D gene TRBD1, 6 bases. Trimming stripped 4 bases from V and 4 bases from J, with 18 bases between. Germline-derived CDR1 and CDR2 are MNHEY and SMNVEV (reference sequence). This CDR3 comprises 16 residues. Written as DNA, the CDR3 is TGTGCCAGCAGTTCCACAGGGTCCGTTGAGTCAGATACGCAGTATTTT. As protein: CASSSTGSVESDTQYF.

Ten or more counts support this clonotype. The rearrangement joins TRBV29-1 to TRBJ1-3, with D possibly being TRBD1 (6 bases). The CDR3 covers 14 residues. Germline CDR1 SQVTM, CDR2 ANQGSEA. V was clipped by 5 bases and J by 3 bases, with 14 bases between them. The CDR3 loop reads CSVFDRNNGNTIYF. CDR3 nucleotides: TGCAGCGTTTTCGACAGGAATAATGGAAACACCATATATTTT.

This clonotype was counted a few times. V is TRBV7-3 and J is TRBJ1-1, with D perhaps matching TRBD1 (5 bases). The CDR3 contains 14 residues. Trimming removed 5 bases at V and 3 bases at J, with 13 bases between. Germline V lookup: CDR1 SGHTA, CDR2 FQGTGA. CDR3 region: CASSPRSGDTEAFF. CDR3 nucleotide sequence: TGTGCCAGCAGCCCCCGGTCGGGGGACACTGAAGCTTTCTTT. Variable domain in full (rest from reference TRBV7-3 and TRBJ1-1): GAGVSQTPSNKVTEKGKYVELRCDPISGHTALYWYRQSLGQGPEFLIYFQGTGAADDSGLPNDRFFAVRPEGSVSTLKIQRTERGDSAVYLCASSPRSGDTEAFFGQGTRLTVV.

This clonotype was found a few times. The rearrangement joins TRBV7-2 to TRBJ2-5; perhaps D is TRBD1 or TRBD2 (5 bases each). CDR3 size: 16 residues. Between the trimmed V and J ends, which lost 5 bases and 5 bases, there was a span of 21 bases. CDR1 is SGHTA and CDR2 is FQGNSA in the germline V gene. The CDR3 protein is CASSPGPRGSWETQYF. For the CDR3, the DNA is TGTGCCAGCAGCCCCGGGCCGAGGGGAAGTTGGGAGACCCAGTACTTC.

There are a few counts of this clonotype. The J gene is TRBJ2-2, the V gene TRBV5-1, with D perhaps matching TRBD2 (6 bases). Deletions cut 1 base from V and 3 bases from J, with 22 bases between. There are 19 residues in the CDR3. From germline, CDR1 is SGHRS and CDR2 YFSETQ. The CDR3 DNA sequence: TGCGCCAGCAGCTTGCATAATCGGGGGTCGGAAACGGACACCGGGGAGCTGTTTTTT. It is translated as CASSLHNRGSETDTGELFF.

CDR3: CASSLVGRAVDEQYF. The CDR3 DNA reads TGTGCCAGCAGTTTAGTCGGGAGGGCCGTAGACGAGCAGTACTTC. The chain links TRBV12-3 or TRBV12-4 to TRBJ2-7; TRBD2 agrees at 8 bases. The CDR3 spans 15 residues. Trimming cost V 1 base and J 5 bases; bases outside gene matches: 7.

The chain employs TRBV5-1 and TRBJ2-2; TRBD1 matches 9 bases. V was pared by 5 bases and J by 5 bases, with 7 bases of the junction left unmatched. CDR3 length: 15 amino acids. CDR1 and CDR2 (germline): SGHRS, YFSETQ. The CDR3 nucleotides read TGCGCCAGCAGTTCCGGGACAGGGTGGACCGGGGAGCTGTTTTTT. It codes for CASSSGTGWTGELFF.